This TCR beta chain stems from a study of OX40 agonist ivuxolimab in advanced cancers. Findings and limits, study-wide: Clonal expansion from baseline to week 6 occurred in both CD4+ and CD8+ T cells. Fewer expanded clones were found on average in CD4+ than in CD8+ T cells. Which antigen the expanded peripheral T cells recognized is unknown.

The repertoire was sequenced with immunoSEQ multiplex PCR; TCRdb's copy has only in-frame clones and lacks some. Here the sample spans about 18,000 clones, around 78% being singletons. Germline lookup yields CDR1 LGHNA and CDR2 YNFKEQ. The CDR3 totals 17 residues. Between the trimmed V and J ends, which lost 4 bases and 0 bases, there was a span of 13 bases. Comment on this clone: Its antigen is undetermined.

The chain joins TRBV4-2 to TRBJ2-6; no clear D gene. This TCR was recovered from an adult with an advanced solid tumor such as melanoma, head and neck, liver or kidney cancer. The sample was CD4+ or CD8+ T cells sorted from blood, taken in a trial of the OX40 agonist ivuxolimab. CDR3 nucleotides: TGTGCCAGCAGCCTAGCCAGCTGGAGCTCTGGGGCCAACGTCCTGACTTTC. It yields the protein CASSLASWSSGANVLTF.